The table lists the clone carrying this T cell receptor beta chain with a few counts. This record belongs to a study of regulatory T cells in long-lasting Graves disease. The CDR3 has 18 amino acids. V was clipped by 1 base and J by 4 bases, with 21 bases between them. The germline CDR1 and CDR2 sequences are SGHVS and FNYEAQ. Time point given: newly diagnosed GD, antithyroid drugs for less than 3 months. The TCR library was made from RNA extracted from PBMCs. CDR3 regions were amplified by Arm-PCR using iRepertoire HTBI primers to build TCR beta libraries. In TCRdb, the multiplex PCR reads were re-called with MiXCR into one record per CDR3 protein. The table includes about 470,000 distinct CDR3 sequences, about 16% detected once. In addition, the sample was reused for a study of T cells in Graves' hyperthyroidism and ophthalmopathy.

This sequence originates from a woman aged 30 to 39 with Graves disease. V is TRBV7-6 and J is TRBJ2-3; D assignment may be TRBD1 or TRBD2 (5 bases each). Material: peripheral blood mononuclear cells (PBMCs), obtained at new diagnosis, from a patient treated with antithyroid drugs. The CDR3 spells CASSLEMGVAGLPDTQYF. For the CDR3, the DNA is TGTGCCAGCAGCTTAGAGATGGGGGTGGCAGGTTTACCAGATACGCAGTATTTT.